The 15 T cell receptor beta chains presented below share a single source sample, sequenced in a study of cytomegalovirus exposure and HLA in healthy donors. The primer mix had 60 Vbeta and 13 Jbeta primers. The assay was immunoSEQ multiplex PCR, and TCRdb's table has in-frame clones only and misses some. The table has 150,000 to 200,000 clones, 80% to 85% seen once; the top ten hold around 4.1%. The sequenced sample was PBMCs. The receptors shown here come from a man in his forties or fifties in good health and CMV-seropositive.

The V gene is TRBV6-1, the J gene TRBJ1-1, with D possibly being TRBD1 (5 bases). V lost 1 base, J lost 1 base, and 10 bases lay in between. The CDR3 has 15 amino acids. CDR1 is MNHNS, CDR2 SASEGT, per germline. CDR3 protein: CASSEVLRANTEAFF. The CDR3 DNA follows: TGTGCCAGCAGTGAAGTACTCAGGGCGAACACTGAAGCTTTCTTT.

This chain links TRBV9 with TRBJ1-4; TRBD1 matches at 9 bases. The CDR3 spans 15 residues. Germline assignment: CDR1 SGDLS and CDR2 YYNGEE. J was trimmed by 8 bases and V by 0 bases; bases with no gene match: 5. CDR3 region: CASSVGTGEPEKLFF. The CDR3 DNA sequence: TGTGCCAGCAGCGTAGGGACAGGGGAACCCGAAAAACTGTTTTTT.

The chain has TRBV20-1 and TRBJ1-4; TRBD1 is a possible D gene (5 bases). V lost 6 bases, J lost 7 bases, and 9 bases lay in between. The germline gives CDR1 DFQATT, CDR2 SNEGSKA (reference sequence). This CDR3 contains 11 residues. The CDR3 reads CSAGGSEKLFF. In DNA, the CDR3 is TGCAGTGCGGGGGGAAGTGAAAAACTGTTTTTT.

This clone showed up just once. The chain links TRBV5-1 to TRBJ1-1, with 7 bases that match TRBD1. V lost 5 bases and J lost 7; bases outside the gene matches: 14. This CDR3 has 15 residues. Germline values: CDR1 SGHRS, CDR2 YFSETQ. This CDR3 reads CASRPRTGESGEAFF. The CDR3 DNA follows: TGCGCCAGCAGACCCCGGACAGGTGAATCGGGTGAAGCTTTCTTT.

V is TRBV9 and J is TRBJ2-1; 11 positions agree with TRBD2. CDR1 is SGDLS, CDR2 YYNGEE, per germline. V shed 0 bases and J 4 bases; nucleotides not matched to a gene: 3. The length of the CDR3 is 16 residues. CDR3 DNA sequence: TGTGCCAGCAGCGTAGTAGGACTAGCGGGTTACAATGAGCAGTTCTTC. Translating it yields CASSVVGLAGYNEQFF.

V is TRBV5-8 and J is TRBJ1-5, with D hard to call. V dropped 0 bases and J dropped 5 bases, with 12 bases sitting between them. Germline V CDR1 and CDR2: SGHTS, YDEGEE. CDR3 size: 15 residues. This CDR3 is CASSLDGSRDQPQHF. The CDR3 bases are TGTGCCAGCAGCTTGGACGGATCTCGGGATCAGCCCCAGCATTTT.

This chain's CDR3 is CASSYSGQSYGYTF. In DNA, the CDR3 is TGTGCCAGCAGCTACTCGGGACAGAGCTATGGCTACACCTTC. The chain couples TRBV5-8 to TRBJ1-2; the match to TRBD1 covers 7 bases. The V segment lost 3 bases and the J segment 4 bases; nucleotides outside the gene matches: 6. This CDR3 has 14 residues. Germline V gene data show CDR1 as SGHTS and CDR2 as YDEGEE.

V gene TRBV11-2 combines with J gene TRBJ2-7; TRBD2 matches 7 bases. V shed 1 base, J shed 4 bases, and the junction held 13 bases outside the gene matches. Looked up from germline, CDR1 is SGHAT and CDR2 is FQNNGV. CDR3 length equals 17 residues. The DNA for the CDR3 is TGTGCCAGCAGCTTAGGGCTAGCGGTCTCCCTAAAGTACGAGCAGTACTTC. Translating gives CASSLGLAVSLKYEQYF.

This chain links TRBV7-3 with TRBJ2-6, with 8 nucleotides matching TRBD1. The trim removed 2 bases at V and 1 base at J, leaving 7 bases unmatched. The CDR3 totals 18 residues. The V gene's germline CDR1 is SGHTA and CDR2 FQGTGA. In DNA form, the CDR3 reads TGTGCCAGCAGCTTAGAGGCCAGGGGGCCGTCTGGGGCCAACGTCCTGACTTTC. Translating gives CASSLEARGPSGANVLTF. The whole variable domain, remainder taken from reference TRBV7-3 and TRBJ2-6, is GAGVSQTPSNKVTEKGKYVELRCDPISGHTALYWYRQSLGQGPEFLIYFQGTGAADDSGLPNDRFFAVRPEGSVSTLKIQRTERGDSAVYLCASSLEARGPSGANVLTFGAGSRLTVL.

The V and J genes are TRBV7-7 and TRBJ2-5; 13 bases fit TRBD2. This CDR3 is built from 18 residues. Germline V CDR1 and CDR2: SSHAT, FNYEAQ (reference sequence). V was clipped by 5 bases and J by 0 bases; unmatched bases: 9. CDR3: CASSPRTSGGTYQETQYF. The CDR3 DNA sequence: TGTGCCAGCAGCCCGCGGACTAGCGGGGGTACTTACCAAGAGACCCAGTACTTC.

This chain uses TRBV5-1 with TRBJ1-1; TRBD1 matches 9 bases. Germline V lookup: CDR1 SGHRS, CDR2 YFSETQ. This CDR3 has 17 amino acids. V lost 3 bases and J lost 1; bases outside the gene matches: 10. The CDR3 loop is CASSSGQGVPWNTEAFF. The CDR3 bases are TGCGCCAGCAGCTCGGGACAGGGTGTTCCGTGGAACACTGAAGCTTTCTTT.

The chain has TRBV10-3 and TRBJ1-1, with a tentative D call TRBD1 (6 bases). In germline, CDR1 is ENHRY, CDR2 SYGVKD. The CDR3 length is 14 residues. V was pared by 7 bases and J by 0 bases, with 12 bases between. The DNA of the CDR3 is TGTGCCATCAAGGACAGCCCGATGAACACTGAAGCTTTCTTT. Translating gives CAIKDSPMNTEAFF.

This sequence joins TRBV14 and TRBJ1-2; unclear D gene. Per germline, CDR1 SGHDN and CDR2 FVKESK. This CDR3 region has 12 residues. V lost 6 bases, J lost 4 bases, and 9 bases lay in between. CDR3 protein: CASRRGFYGYTF. CDR3 nucleotide sequence: TGTGCCAGCAGGCGGGGATTCTATGGCTACACCTTC.

The chain links TRBV2 to TRBJ1-5, with TRBD1 as a possible D gene (5 bases). The V gene's germline CDR1 is SNHLY and CDR2 FYNNEI. The V gene lost 6 bases and the J gene lost 2 bases, with 14 bases spanning the gap. This CDR3 is 15 amino acids long. The CDR3 protein is CASSALRAGNQPQHF. In nucleotides, the CDR3 is TGTGCCAGCAGCGCTCTCAGGGCTGGCAATCAGCCCCAGCATTTT.

The V gene is TRBV29-1, the J gene TRBJ2-3, with 12 bases aligning to TRBD2. The V gene's germline CDR1 is SQVTM and CDR2 ANQGSEA. This CDR3 contains 15 residues. V dropped 3 bases and J dropped 3; count of bases not matched to a gene: 4. The CDR3 here is CSVEGLAGPTDTQYF. The CDR3 nucleotides read TGCAGCGTTGAGGGACTAGCGGGTCCGACAGATACGCAGTATTTT.